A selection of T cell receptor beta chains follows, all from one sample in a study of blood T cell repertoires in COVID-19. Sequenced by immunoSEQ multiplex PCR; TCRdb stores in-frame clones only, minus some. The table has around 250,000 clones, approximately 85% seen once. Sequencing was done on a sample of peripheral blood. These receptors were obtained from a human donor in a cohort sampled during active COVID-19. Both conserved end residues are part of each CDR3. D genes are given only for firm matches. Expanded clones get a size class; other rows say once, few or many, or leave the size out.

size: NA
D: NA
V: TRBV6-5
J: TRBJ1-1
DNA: TGTGCCAGCTCCGTCACAGAGGGTGAAGCTTTCTTT
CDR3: CASSVTEGEAFF

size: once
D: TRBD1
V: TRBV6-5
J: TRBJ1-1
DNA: TGTGCCAGCAGCCGGGGACAGCTGAACACTGAAGCTTTCTTT
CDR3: CASSRGQLNTEAFF

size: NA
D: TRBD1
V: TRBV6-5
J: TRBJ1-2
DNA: TGTGCCAGCAGTCAGACAGGGTCCCCTATCAGTGGCTACACCTTC
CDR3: CASSQTGSPISGYTF

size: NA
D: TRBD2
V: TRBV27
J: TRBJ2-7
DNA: TGTGCCAGCAGTTTACCACCGACTAGCGGAACCTACGAGCAGTACTTC
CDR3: CASSLPPTSGTYEQYF

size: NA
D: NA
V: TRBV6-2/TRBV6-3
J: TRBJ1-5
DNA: TGTGCCAGCAGTTCTTTGACAGATAATCAGCCCCAGCATTTT
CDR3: CASSSLTDNQPQHF

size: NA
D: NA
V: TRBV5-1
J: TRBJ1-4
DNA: TGCGCCAGCAGCTTTGACATATCTAATGAAAAACTGTTTTTT
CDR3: CASSFDISNEKLFF

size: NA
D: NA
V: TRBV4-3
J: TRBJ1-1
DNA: TGCGCCAGCAGCCAACATTTAGGGGGATGGGCTTTCTTT
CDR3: CASSQHLGGWAFF

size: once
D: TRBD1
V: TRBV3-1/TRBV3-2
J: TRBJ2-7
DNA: TGTGCCAGCAGCCCCCAACAGGGGGCGCCCCCTGTCTACGAGCAGTACTTC
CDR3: CASSPQQGAPPVYEQYF

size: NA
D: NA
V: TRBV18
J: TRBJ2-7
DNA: TGTGCCAGCTCACCACCGGTTTCTGGACACACCGGAATCGTCGACGAGCAGTACTTC
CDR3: CASSPPVSGHTGIVDEQYF

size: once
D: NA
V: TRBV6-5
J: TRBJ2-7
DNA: TGTGCCAGCAGCTCCCGCCTTCGTAGCTCCTACGAGCAGTACTTC
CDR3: CASSSRLRSSYEQYF

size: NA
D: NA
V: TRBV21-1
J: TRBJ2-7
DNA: TGTGCCAGCAGCAAAGGCGAGCTAGCGGGGGCTTACGAGCAGTACTTC
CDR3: CASSKGELAGAYEQYF

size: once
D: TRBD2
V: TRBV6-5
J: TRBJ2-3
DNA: TGTGCCAGCGCAACCAGCGGGAGTAAAGATACGCAGTATTTT
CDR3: CASATSGSKDTQYF

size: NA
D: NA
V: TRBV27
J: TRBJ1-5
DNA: TGTGCCAGCACCTCGTCCACCGGGGGGTCCCAGCATTTT
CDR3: CASTSSTGGSQHF

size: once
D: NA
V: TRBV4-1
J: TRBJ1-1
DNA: TGCGCCAGCAGCCCCGGAGCGGGAACCACTGAAGCTTTCTTT
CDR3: CASSPGAGTTEAFF

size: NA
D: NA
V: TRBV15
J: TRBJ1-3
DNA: TGTGCCACCAGCAGAGGAGGAAGGGGTGGAAACACCATATATTTT
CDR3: CATSRGGRGGNTIYF

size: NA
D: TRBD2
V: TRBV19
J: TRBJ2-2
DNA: TGTGCCAGTAGTCCTCCTAGCGGCGTTAACACCGGGGAGCTGTTTTTT
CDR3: CASSPPSGVNTGELFF

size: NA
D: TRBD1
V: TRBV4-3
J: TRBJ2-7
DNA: TGCGCCAGCAGCCAATCTACCAGGGGGTCGATCGACGAGCAGTACTTC
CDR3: CASSQSTRGSIDEQYF

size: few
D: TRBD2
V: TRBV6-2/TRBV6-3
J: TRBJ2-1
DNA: TGTGCCAGCAGTTCCCTGCCCGGGGGGAATGAGCAGTTCTTC
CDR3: CASSSLPGGNEQFF

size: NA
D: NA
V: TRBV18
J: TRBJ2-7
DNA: TGTGCCAGCTCACCTACACGGGGTTCAGGCTACGAGCAGTACTTC
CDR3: CASSPTRGSGYEQYF

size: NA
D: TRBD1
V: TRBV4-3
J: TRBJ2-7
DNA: TGCGCCAGCAGCCAAGCTCCGGGACAGGGGTCCTACGAGCAGTACTTC
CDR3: CASSQAPGQGSYEQYF

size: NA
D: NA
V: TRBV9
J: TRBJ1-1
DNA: TGTGCCAGCAGCGCCGAAATGGGGGCAAAAGCTTTCTTT
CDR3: CASSAEMGAKAFF

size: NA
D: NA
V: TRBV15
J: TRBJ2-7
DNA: TGTGCCACCAGGGAAGCCGGGGGATCCTACGAGCAGTACTTC
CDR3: CATREAGGSYEQYF